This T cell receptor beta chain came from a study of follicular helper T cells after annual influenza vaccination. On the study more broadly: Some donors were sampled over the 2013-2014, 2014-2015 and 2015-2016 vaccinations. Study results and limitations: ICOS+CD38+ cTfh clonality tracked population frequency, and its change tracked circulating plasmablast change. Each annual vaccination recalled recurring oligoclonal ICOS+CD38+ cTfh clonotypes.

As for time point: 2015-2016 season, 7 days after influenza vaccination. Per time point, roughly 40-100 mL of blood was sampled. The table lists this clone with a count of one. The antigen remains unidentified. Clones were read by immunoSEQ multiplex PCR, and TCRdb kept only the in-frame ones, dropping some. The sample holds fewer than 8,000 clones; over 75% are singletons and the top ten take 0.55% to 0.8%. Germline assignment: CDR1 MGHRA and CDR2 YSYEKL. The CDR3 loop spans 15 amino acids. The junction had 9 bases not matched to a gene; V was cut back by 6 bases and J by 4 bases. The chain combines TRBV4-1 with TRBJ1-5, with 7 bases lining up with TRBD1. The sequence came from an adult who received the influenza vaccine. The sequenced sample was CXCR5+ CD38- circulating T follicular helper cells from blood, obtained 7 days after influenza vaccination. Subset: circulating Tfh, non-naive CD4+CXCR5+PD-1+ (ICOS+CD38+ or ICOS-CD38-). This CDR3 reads CASRPTGTDNQPQHF. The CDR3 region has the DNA TGCGCCAGCAGACCGACAGGGACCGATAATCAGCCCCAGCATTTT.